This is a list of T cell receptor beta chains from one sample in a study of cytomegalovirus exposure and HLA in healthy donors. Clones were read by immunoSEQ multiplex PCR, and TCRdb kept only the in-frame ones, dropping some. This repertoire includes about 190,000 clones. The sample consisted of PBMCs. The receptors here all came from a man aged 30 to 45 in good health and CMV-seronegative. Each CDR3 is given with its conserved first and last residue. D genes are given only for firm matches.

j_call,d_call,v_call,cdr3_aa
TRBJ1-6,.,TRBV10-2,CASITGMNSPLHF
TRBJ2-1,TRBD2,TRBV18,CASSPGEGTYNEQFF
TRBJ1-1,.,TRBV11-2,CASSLGHLNTEAFF
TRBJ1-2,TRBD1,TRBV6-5,CASSYSTGATGGYTF
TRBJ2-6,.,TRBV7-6,CASSLVSSSRSGANVLTF
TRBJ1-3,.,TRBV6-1,CASTPRDSGNTIYF
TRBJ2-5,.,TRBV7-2,CASSLVGAQPQETQYF
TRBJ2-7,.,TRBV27,CASSLSGEVISYEQYF
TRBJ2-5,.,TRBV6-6,CASSPLGAGTQETQYF
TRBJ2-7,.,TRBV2,CASRHRGGTYEQYF
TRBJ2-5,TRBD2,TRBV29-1,CSVFYSGSGETQYF
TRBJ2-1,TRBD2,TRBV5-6,CASSFPGLEYNEQFF